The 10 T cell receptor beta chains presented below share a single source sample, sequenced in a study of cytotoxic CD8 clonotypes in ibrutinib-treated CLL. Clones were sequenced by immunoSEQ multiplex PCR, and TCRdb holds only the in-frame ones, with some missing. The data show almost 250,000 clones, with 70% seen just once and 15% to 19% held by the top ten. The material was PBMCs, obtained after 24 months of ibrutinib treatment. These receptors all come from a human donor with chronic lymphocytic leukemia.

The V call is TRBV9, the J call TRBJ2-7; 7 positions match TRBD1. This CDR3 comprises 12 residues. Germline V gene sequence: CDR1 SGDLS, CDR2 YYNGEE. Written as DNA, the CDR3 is TGTGCGTCGAACAGGGGTCACGACGAGCAGTACTTC. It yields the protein CASNRGHDEQYF. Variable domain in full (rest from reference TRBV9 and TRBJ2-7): DSGVTQTPKHLITATGQRVTLRCSPRSGDLSVYWYQQSLDQGLQFLIQYYNGEERAKGNILERFSAQQFPDLHSELNLSSLELGDSALYFCASNRGHDEQYFGPGTRLTVT.

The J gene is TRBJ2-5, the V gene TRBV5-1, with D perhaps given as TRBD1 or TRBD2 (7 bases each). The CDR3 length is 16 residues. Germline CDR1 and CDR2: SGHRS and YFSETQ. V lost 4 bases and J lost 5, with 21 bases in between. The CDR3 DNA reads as TGCGCCAGCAGCAGGGGGGGACAGTCCCATGGGGAGACCCAGTACTTC. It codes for CASSRGGQSHGETQYF.

Written as DNA, the CDR3 is TGTGCCAGCAGCTTAGCTGAGTCCACCGGGGAGCTGTTTTTT. The encoded protein is CASSLAESTGELFF. The V and J genes are TRBV11-2 and TRBJ2-2; D is unresolved. Trimming cost V 1 base and J 4 bases, with 7 bases left between them. CDR1 is SGHAT, CDR2 FQNNGV, per germline. The CDR3 consists of 14 residues. Supplemented by reference TRBV11-2 and TRBJ2-2, the full variable domain reads EAGVAQSPRYKIIEKRQSVAFWCNPISGHATLYWYQQILGQGPKLLIQFQNNGVVDDSQLPKDRFSAERLKGVDSTLKIQPAKLEDSAVYLCASSLAESTGELFFGEGSRLTVL.

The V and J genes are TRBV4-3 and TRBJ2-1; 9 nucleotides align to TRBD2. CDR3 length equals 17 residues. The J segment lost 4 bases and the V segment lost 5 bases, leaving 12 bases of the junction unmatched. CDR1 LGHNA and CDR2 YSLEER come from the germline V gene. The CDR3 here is CASSADGREGPYNEQFF. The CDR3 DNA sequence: TGCGCCAGCAGCGCAGACGGGCGGGAGGGCCCTTACAATGAGCAGTTCTTC.

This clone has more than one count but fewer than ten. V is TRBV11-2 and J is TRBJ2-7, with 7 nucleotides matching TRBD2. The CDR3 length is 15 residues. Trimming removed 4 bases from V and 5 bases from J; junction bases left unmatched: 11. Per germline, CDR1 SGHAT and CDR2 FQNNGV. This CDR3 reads CASSSPAGAIHEQYF. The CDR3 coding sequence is TGTGCCAGCAGCTCCCCCGCGGGAGCGATACACGAGCAGTACTTC. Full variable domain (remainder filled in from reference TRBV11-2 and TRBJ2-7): EAGVAQSPRYKIIEKRQSVAFWCNPISGHATLYWYQQILGQGPKLLIQFQNNGVVDDSQLPKDRFSAERLKGVDSTLKIQPAKLEDSAVYLCASSSPAGAIHEQYFGPGTRLTVT.

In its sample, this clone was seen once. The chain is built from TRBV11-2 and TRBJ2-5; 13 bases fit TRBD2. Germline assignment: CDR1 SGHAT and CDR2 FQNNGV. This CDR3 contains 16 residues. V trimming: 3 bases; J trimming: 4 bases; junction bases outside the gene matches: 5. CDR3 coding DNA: TGTGCCAGCAGCTTTCGACTAGCGGGAGGTTCAGAGACCCAGTACTTC. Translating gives CASSFRLAGGSETQYF.

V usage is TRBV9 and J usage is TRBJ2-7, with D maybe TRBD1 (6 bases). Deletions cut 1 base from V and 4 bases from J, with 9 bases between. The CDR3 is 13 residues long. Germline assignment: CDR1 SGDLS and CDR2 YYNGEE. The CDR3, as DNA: TGTGCCAGCAGCGTATCCGACAGGTACGAGCAGTACTTC. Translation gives CASSVSDRYEQYF.

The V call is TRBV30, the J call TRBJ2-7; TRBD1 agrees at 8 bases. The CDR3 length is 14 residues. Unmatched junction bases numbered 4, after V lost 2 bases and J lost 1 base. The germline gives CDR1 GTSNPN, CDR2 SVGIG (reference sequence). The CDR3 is CAWSIWTGSYEQYF. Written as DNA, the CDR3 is TGTGCCTGGAGTATATGGACAGGGTCCTACGAGCAGTACTTC.

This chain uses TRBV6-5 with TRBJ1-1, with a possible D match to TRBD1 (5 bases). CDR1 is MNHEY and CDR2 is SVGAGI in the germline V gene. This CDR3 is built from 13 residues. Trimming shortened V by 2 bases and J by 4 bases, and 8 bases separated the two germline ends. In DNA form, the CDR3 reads TGTGCCAGCAGTTACCGGGGGTCCACTGAAGCTTTCTTT. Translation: CASSYRGSTEAFF.

The CDR3 here is CASSLGQSYEQYF. The CDR3 coding sequence is TGTGCCAGCAGTTTAGGGCAGTCCTACGAGCAGTACTTC. The V and J genes are TRBV28 and TRBJ2-7; D is unresolved. This CDR3 has 13 residues. The V end was cut by 2 bases, the J end by 1 base, with 6 bases between. The V gene's germline CDR1 is MDHEN and CDR2 SYDVKM.